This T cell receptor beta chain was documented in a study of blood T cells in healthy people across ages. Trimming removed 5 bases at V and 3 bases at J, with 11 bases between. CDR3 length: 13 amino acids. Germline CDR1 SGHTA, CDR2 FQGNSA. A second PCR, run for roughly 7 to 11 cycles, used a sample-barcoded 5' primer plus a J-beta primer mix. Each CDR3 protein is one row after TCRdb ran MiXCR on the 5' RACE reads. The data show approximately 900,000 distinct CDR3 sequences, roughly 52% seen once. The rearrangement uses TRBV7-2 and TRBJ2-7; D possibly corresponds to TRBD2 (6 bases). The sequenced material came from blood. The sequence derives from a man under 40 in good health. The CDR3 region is CASSKPGSYEQYF. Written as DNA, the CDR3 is TGTGCCAGCAGCAAACCCGGGAGCTACGAGCAGTACTTC.